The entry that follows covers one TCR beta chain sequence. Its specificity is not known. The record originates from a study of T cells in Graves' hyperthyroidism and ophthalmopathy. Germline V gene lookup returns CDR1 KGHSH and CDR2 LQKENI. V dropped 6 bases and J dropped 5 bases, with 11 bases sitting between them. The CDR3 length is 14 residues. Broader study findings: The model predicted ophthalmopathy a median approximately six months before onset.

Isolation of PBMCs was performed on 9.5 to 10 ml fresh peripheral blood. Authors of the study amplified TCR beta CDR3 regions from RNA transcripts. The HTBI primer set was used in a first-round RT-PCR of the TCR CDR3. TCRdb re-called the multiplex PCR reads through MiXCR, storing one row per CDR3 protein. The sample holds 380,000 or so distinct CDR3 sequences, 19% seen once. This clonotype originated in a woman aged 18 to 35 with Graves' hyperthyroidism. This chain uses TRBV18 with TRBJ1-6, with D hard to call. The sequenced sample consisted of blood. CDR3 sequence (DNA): TGTGCCAGCTCGCCTACGCTAGATAATTCACCCCTCCACTTT. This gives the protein CASSPTLDNSPLHF.